This TCR beta chain was sequenced for a study of CD8+CD57+ T cells in acquired aplastic anemia. About the study: The mean DNA yield obtained from sorted CD4+ and CD8+ cells came to about 3.2 ug.

This CDR3 spans 13 amino acids. CDR1 is LNHDA and CDR2 is SQIVND in the germline V gene (reference sequence). V was pared by 6 bases and J by 8 bases, with 16 bases between. Investigators profiled TCR beta VDJ and CDR3 from genomic DNA template. MiXCR, applied by TCRdb to the reads, yields one record per CDR3 protein. The profile shows under 500,000 distinct CDR3 sequences, about a third of them singletons. Whoever was chosen for sequencing had shown CD8+CD57+ cell expansion by flow cytometry. As a group, the patients uniformly had severe acquired aplastic anemia. The sample consisted of sorted CD4+, CD8+, or CD8+CD57+ T cells (not recorded which) from PBMCs. The receptor was derived from a human donor with aplastic anemia. V usage is TRBV19 and J usage is TRBJ1-2, with D possibly matching TRBD1 (5 bases). The CDR3 DNA is TGTGCCAGTAGCGCCCAGGGTCTAGTCGGCTACACCTTC. Translating it yields CASSAQGLVGYTF.